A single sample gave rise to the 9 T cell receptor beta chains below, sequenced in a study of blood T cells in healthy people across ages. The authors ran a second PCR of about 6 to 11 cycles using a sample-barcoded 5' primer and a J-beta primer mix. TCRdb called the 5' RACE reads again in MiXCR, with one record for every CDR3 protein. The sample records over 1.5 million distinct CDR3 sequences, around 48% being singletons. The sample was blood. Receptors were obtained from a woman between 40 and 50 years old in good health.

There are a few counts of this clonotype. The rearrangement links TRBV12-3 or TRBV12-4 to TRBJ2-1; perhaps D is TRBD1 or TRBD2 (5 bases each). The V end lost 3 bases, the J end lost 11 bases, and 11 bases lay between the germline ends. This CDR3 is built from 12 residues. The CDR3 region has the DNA TGTGCCAGCAGTTTCCCCGGGGCTAAGCAGTTCTTC. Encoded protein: CASSFPGAKQFF.

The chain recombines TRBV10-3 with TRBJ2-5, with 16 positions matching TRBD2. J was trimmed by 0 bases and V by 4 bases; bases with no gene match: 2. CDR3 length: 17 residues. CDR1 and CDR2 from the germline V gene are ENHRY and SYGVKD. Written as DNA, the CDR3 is TGTGCCATCAGTGCTGGGACTAGCGGGGGGGACCAAGAGACCCAGTACTTC. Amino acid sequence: CAISAGTSGGDQETQYF.

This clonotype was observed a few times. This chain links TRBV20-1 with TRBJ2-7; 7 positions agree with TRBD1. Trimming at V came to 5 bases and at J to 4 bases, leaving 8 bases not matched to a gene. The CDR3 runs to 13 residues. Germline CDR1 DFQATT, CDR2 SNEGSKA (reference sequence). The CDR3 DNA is TGCAGTGCTGAAACGACAGGGTCATACGAGCAGTACTTC. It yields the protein CSAETTGSYEQYF.

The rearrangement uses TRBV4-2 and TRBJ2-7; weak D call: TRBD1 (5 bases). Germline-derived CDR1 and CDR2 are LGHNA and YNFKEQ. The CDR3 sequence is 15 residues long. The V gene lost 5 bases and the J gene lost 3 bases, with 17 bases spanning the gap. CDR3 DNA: TGTGCCAGCAGCACCTCGGCACAGGTCAACTACGAGCAGTACTTC. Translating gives CASSTSAQVNYEQYF.

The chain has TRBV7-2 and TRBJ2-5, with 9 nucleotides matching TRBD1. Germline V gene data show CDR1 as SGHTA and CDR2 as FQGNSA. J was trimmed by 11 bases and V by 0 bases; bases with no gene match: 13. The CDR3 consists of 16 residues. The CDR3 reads CASSLAWTGAYNEQYF. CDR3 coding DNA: TGTGCCAGCAGCTTAGCCTGGACAGGGGCCTACAATGAGCAGTACTTC.

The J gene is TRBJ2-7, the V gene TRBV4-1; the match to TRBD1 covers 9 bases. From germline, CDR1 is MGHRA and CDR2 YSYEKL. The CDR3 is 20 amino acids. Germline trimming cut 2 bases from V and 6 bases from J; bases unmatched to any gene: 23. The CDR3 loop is CASSQYDRNRGRPFLGEQYF. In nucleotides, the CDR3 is TGCGCCAGCAGCCAATACGACAGAAACAGGGGGCGCCCCTTTTTGGGCGAGCAGTACTTC.

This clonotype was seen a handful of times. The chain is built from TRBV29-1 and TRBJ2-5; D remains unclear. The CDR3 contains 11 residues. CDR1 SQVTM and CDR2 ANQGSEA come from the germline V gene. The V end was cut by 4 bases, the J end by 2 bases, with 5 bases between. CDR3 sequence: CSVADQETQYF. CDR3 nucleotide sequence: TGCAGCGTTGCAGATCAAGAGACCCAGTACTTC.

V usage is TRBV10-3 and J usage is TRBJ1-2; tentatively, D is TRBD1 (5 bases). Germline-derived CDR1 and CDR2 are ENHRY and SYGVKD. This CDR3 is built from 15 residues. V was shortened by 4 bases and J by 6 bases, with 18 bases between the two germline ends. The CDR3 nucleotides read TGTGCCATCAGTGGACTACCGACAGTTTCCAATGGCTACACCTTC. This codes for CAISGLPTVSNGYTF.

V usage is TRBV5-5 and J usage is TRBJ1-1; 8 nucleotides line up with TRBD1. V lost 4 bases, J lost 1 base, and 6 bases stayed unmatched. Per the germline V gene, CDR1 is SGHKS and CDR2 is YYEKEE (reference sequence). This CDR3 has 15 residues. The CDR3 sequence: CASSQGAWRNTEAFF. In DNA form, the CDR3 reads TGTGCCAGCAGCCAGGGGGCTTGGAGGAACACTGAAGCTTTCTTT. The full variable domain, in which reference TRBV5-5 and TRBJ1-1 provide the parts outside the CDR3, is DAGVTQSPTHLIKTRGQQVTLRCSPISGHKSVSWYQQVLGQGPQFIFQYYEKEERGRGNFPDRFSARQFPNYSSELNVNALLLGDSALYLCASSQGAWRNTEAFFGQGTRLTVV.